Below are 26 T cell receptor beta chains sequenced from a single sample in a study of CD8 T cells in Susac syndrome. Random-hexamer reverse transcription was applied to about 0.45 to 1 ug RNA. TCRdb itself ran the immunoSEQ multiplex PCR reads through MiXCR, one entry per CDR3 protein. The sample has under 200,000 distinct CDR3 sequences; roughly 94% are singletons. Sequencing input: CD4+ T cells from PBMCs. The source is a human donor with Susac syndrome.

This rearrangement joins TRBV20-1 to TRBJ2-7; D is perhaps TRBD2 (5 bases). Per germline, CDR1 DFQATT and CDR2 SNEGSKA (reference sequence). V was shortened by 2 bases and J by 3 bases, with 17 bases between the two germline ends. CDR3 length equals 15 residues. The CDR3 spells CSARTPRTGIYEQYF. The CDR3 region has the DNA TGCAGTGCTAGAACCCCTAGGACGGGGATCTACGAGCAGTACTTC.

This chain links TRBV9 with TRBJ2-1; 13 positions agree with TRBD2. This CDR3 is 17 amino acids long. Germline loops: CDR1 SGDLS, CDR2 YYNGEE. V lost 4 bases to trimming and J lost 7 bases; unmatched junction nucleotides: 11. For the CDR3, the DNA is TGTGCCAGCAGCACCCAGTACGGGACTAGCGGGGAAAATGAGCAGTTCTTC. This translates into CASSTQYGTSGENEQFF.

The V and J genes are TRBV5-1 and TRBJ2-5; D may correspond to TRBD1 or TRBD2 (5 bases each). V gave up 5 bases and J gave up 5 bases, with 19 bases separating them. The germline CDR1 and CDR2 sequences are SGHRS and YFSETQ. The CDR3 extends over 15 amino acids. The CDR3 sequence is CASRPLSGAWETQYF. In nucleotides, the CDR3 is TGCGCCAGCAGGCCGCTGTCCGGGGCATGGGAGACCCAGTACTTC.

CDR3 amino acids: CASSPRTSGGAGNIQYF. For the CDR3, the DNA is TGTGCCAGCTCACCACGGACTAGCGGGGGGGCAGGAAACATTCAGTACTTC. The chain couples TRBV18 to TRBJ2-4; 15 nucleotides match TRBD2. Unmatched junction bases numbered 4, after V lost 1 base and J lost 6 bases. In germline, CDR1 is KGHSH, CDR2 LQKENI. This CDR3 has 17 residues.

J is TRBJ1-1 and V is TRBV5-1; D gene unclear. Per germline, CDR1 SGHRS and CDR2 YFSETQ. The length of the CDR3 is 11 residues. Trimming removed 5 bases at V and 8 bases at J, with 10 bases between. CDR3 nucleotide sequence: TGCGCCAGCAGATACGACCAGGAAGCTTTCTTT. As protein: CASRYDQEAFF.

This chain uses TRBV14 with TRBJ1-2; no clear D gene. This CDR3 region has 12 residues. CDR1 is SGHDN, CDR2 FVKESK, per germline. Trimming removed 1 base at V and 8 bases at J, with 8 bases between. CDR3 sequence reads: CASSQAPGGYTF. CDR3 coding DNA: TGTGCCAGCAGCCAAGCACCGGGAGGCTACACCTTC.

This sequence joins TRBV4-2 and TRBJ2-4; D may be TRBD1 or TRBD2 (6 bases each). Germline V CDR1 and CDR2: LGHNA, YNFKEQ. With 0 bases removed from V and 1 base from J, the gap between germline ends came to 10 bases. The CDR3 spans 16 residues. CDR3 DNA: TGTGCCAGCAGCCAAGACGGGGGCGGGGCCAAAAACATTCAGTACTTC. Translating gives CASSQDGGGAKNIQYF.

The rearrangement uses TRBV30 and TRBJ1-1, with TRBD1 matching 7 bases. The CDR3 contains 13 residues. Looked up from germline, CDR1 is GTSNPN and CDR2 is SVGIG (reference sequence). Trimming at V came to 6 bases and at J to 1 base, leaving 5 bases not matched to a gene. CDR3 nucleotide sequence: TGTGCCTGCCCGGGACAGACGAACACTGAAGCTTTCTTT. Protein sequence: CACPGQTNTEAFF.

The V gene is TRBV30, the J gene TRBJ1-2, with D maybe TRBD1 (6 bases). Trimming stripped 5 bases from V and 4 bases from J, with 14 bases between. The V gene's germline CDR1 is GTSNPN and CDR2 SVGIG (reference sequence). The CDR3 consists of 13 residues. The CDR3 nucleotides are TGTGCCTGGGGCCTGGGGGGCGGCTATGGCTACACCTTC. This codes for CAWGLGGGYGYTF.

The chain uses TRBV12-3 or TRBV12-4 and TRBJ2-1; D tentatively fits TRBD1 or TRBD2 (5 bases each). V was shortened by 7 bases and J by 5 bases, with 21 bases between the two germline ends. The CDR3 extends over 16 amino acids. This CDR3 reads CASTRDPHYRDNEQFF. The CDR3 DNA sequence: TGTGCCAGCACCCGGGACCCACATTATCGGGACAATGAGCAGTTCTTC.

This clonotype was counted a single time. This chain links TRBV5-1 with TRBJ2-1; 7 bases are a match to TRBD1. CDR1 and CDR2 (germline): SGHRS, YFSETQ. This CDR3 is built from 15 residues. V gave up 4 bases and J gave up 1 base; unmatched junction bases: 5. The CDR3 nucleotides are TGCGCCAGCAGCCGACCAGGGGGATCCTACAATGAGCAGTTCTTC. The encoded protein is CASSRPGGSYNEQFF.

The chain employs TRBV14 and TRBJ2-1; 8 bases match TRBD1. The CDR3 consists of 14 residues. The V gene's germline CDR1 is SGHDN and CDR2 FVKESK. V shed 4 bases, J shed 10 bases, and the junction held 9 bases outside the gene matches. The DNA of the CDR3 is TGTGCCAGCAGCCGGACAGGGATCTTAACGGAGCAGTTCTTC. Residues: CASSRTGILTEQFF.

The chain is built from TRBV3-1 and TRBJ2-2; D gene unclear. V was trimmed by 8 bases and J by 5 bases, leaving 6 bases between them. The CDR3 sequence is 11 residues long. Germline CDR1 is LGHDT and CDR2 is YNNKEL (reference sequence). CDR3: CASGMTGELFF. CDR3 DNA sequence: TGTGCCAGCGGGATGACCGGGGAGCTGTTTTTT.

This clonotype was picked up one time. The rearrangement uses TRBV12-3 or TRBV12-4 and TRBJ1-3; D uncertain. The CDR3 covers 14 residues. V was clipped by 8 bases and J by 1 base, with 12 bases between them. The CDR3 DNA is TGTGCCAGCCGACCTTGGGGATCTGGAAACACCATATATTTT. It translates to CASRPWGSGNTIYF.

The rearrangement links TRBV7-9 to TRBJ1-6; D not certain. V was trimmed by 5 bases and J by 13 bases, leaving 18 bases between them. Germline CDR1 reads SEHNR; CDR2 reads FQNEAQ (reference sequence). CDR3 length: 14 amino acids. For the CDR3, the DNA is TGTGCCAGCAGCCGTGACGGACCAATTTCCCCCCTCCACTTT. Translation: CASSRDGPISPLHF.

V is TRBV2 and J is TRBJ2-7; 8 bases align to TRBD1. CDR1 and CDR2 from the germline V gene are SNHLY and FYNNEI. The CDR3 has 14 residues. The V gene end was trimmed by 7 bases and the J gene end by 2 bases; junction bases not matched to a gene: 7. CDR3 nucleotide sequence: TGTGCCAGCAATAGGGACAGGTACGCCTACGAGCAGTACTTC. Protein product: CASNRDRYAYEQYF. Full variable domain (outside the CDR3, taken from reference TRBV2 and TRBJ2-7): EPEVTQTPSHQVTQMGQEVILRCVPISNHLYFYWYRQILGQKVEFLVSFYNNEISEKSEIFDDQFSVERPDGSNFTLKIRSTKLEDSAMYFCASNRDRYAYEQYFGPGTRLTVT.

The genes are TRBV4-3 and TRBJ2-3; 8 bases match TRBD2. The CDR3 contains 16 residues. The germline V gene encodes CDR1 LGHNA and CDR2 YSLEER. After removal of 1 base from V and 4 bases from J, the junction contained 7 bases not matched to a gene. The CDR3 here is CASSQAGGGRPDTQYF. The CDR3 nucleotides are TGCGCCAGCAGCCAAGCGGGGGGGGGCCGCCCAGATACGCAGTATTTT.

The chain uses TRBV5-1 and TRBJ1-2; 11 positions agree with TRBD1. Losses at the gene ends were 7 bases for V and 4 bases for J; bases not matched to a gene: 6. Germline values: CDR1 SGHRS, CDR2 YFSETQ. The CDR3 consists of 14 residues. This CDR3 is CASAPDRGPYGYTF. The CDR3, as DNA: TGCGCCAGCGCCCCGGACAGGGGGCCCTATGGCTACACCTTC. Complete variable domain (other parts from reference TRBV5-1 and TRBJ1-2): KAGVTQTPRYLIKTRGQQVTLSCSPISGHRSVSWYQQTPGQGLQFLFEYFSETQRNKGNFPGRFSGRQFSNSRSEMNVSTLELGDSALYLCASAPDRGPYGYTFGSGTRLTVV.

This sequence joins TRBV24-1 and TRBJ2-7; 11 bases line up with TRBD2. This CDR3 has 14 residues. With V trimmed by 7 bases and J by 3 bases, 4 bases remained unmatched. CDR1 KGHDR and CDR2 SFDVKD come from the germline V gene. CDR3 in DNA: TGTGCCACCAGGCTAGCGGGGGGTTACTACGAGCAGTACTTC. Translation: CATRLAGGYYEQYF.

The chain combines TRBV29-1 with TRBJ2-7, with TRBD1 as a possible D gene (5 bases). V lost 3 bases and J 0 bases, leaving 15 bases between the germline ends. The length of the CDR3 is 15 residues. CDR1 and CDR2 (germline): SQVTM, ANQGSEA. In DNA, the CDR3 is TGCAGCGTTGAGATGGGGCAGGGAAGCTCCTACGAGCAGTACTTC. Protein product: CSVEMGQGSSYEQYF.

This chain joins TRBV28 and TRBJ2-7, with 7 nucleotides matching TRBD2. Germline V lookup: CDR1 MDHEN, CDR2 SYDVKM. V was pared by 4 bases and J by 2 bases, with 8 bases of the junction left unmatched. The CDR3 spans 15 residues. The CDR3 spells CASSSPTSGAYEQYF. CDR3 in DNA: TGTGCCAGCAGTTCCCCGACCAGCGGGGCCTACGAGCAGTACTTC.

The chain employs TRBV30 and TRBJ1-1; D remains ambiguous. Trimming stripped 2 bases from V and 1 base from J, with 5 bases between. The CDR3 runs 12 residues. Germline V gene lookup returns CDR1 GTSNPN and CDR2 SVGIG (reference sequence). This CDR3 is CAWSQSNTEAFF. CDR3 sequence (DNA): TGTGCCTGGAGTCAGTCGAACACTGAAGCTTTCTTT. Drawing the rest from reference TRBV30 and TRBJ1-1, the complete variable domain is SQTIHQWPATLVQPVGSPLSLECTVEGTSNPNLYWYRQAAGRGLQLLFYSVGIGQISSEVPQNLSASRPQDRQFILSSKKLLLSDSGFYLCAWSQSNTEAFFGQGTRLTVV.

The chain links TRBV14 to TRBJ2-7; D might be TRBD1 (6 bases). The V and J ends lost 0 bases and 1 base respectively, with 10 bases between them. This CDR3 comprises 15 residues. Germline V CDR1 and CDR2: SGHDN, FVKESK. The CDR3 sequence is CASSQDSGTSYEQYF. Here the CDR3 DNA reads TGTGCCAGCAGCCAAGACTCCGGGACATCCTACGAGCAGTACTTC.

This chain's CDR3 is CATSRWEYTDTQYF. CDR3 DNA sequence: TGTGCCACCAGCCGTTGGGAATACACAGATACGCAGTATTTT. The V call is TRBV15, the J call TRBJ2-3; no clear D. CDR1 and CDR2 (germline): LNHNV, YYDKDF (reference sequence). The CDR3 length is 14 residues. V was clipped by 5 bases and J by 2 bases, with 11 bases between them.

This clonotype showed up just once. The chain employs TRBV9 and TRBJ2-1; 11 nucleotides align to TRBD2. Germline V gene lookup returns CDR1 SGDLS and CDR2 YYNGEE. The CDR3 extends over 16 amino acids. Trimming at V came to 3 bases and at J to 4 bases, leaving 6 bases not matched to a gene. The CDR3 region has the DNA TGTGCCAGCAGCGGATTAGCGGGGGGGACGTACAATGAGCAGTTCTTC. It specifies CASSGLAGGTYNEQFF. The full variable domain, completed using reference TRBV9 and TRBJ2-1, is DSGVTQTPKHLITATGQRVTLRCSPRSGDLSVYWYQQSLDQGLQFLIQYYNGEERAKGNILERFSAQQFPDLHSELNLSSLELGDSALYFCASSGLAGGTYNEQFFGPGTRLTVL.

The J gene is TRBJ2-2, the V gene TRBV7-9; a possible D gene is TRBD1 (5 bases). The V gene's germline CDR1 is SEHNR and CDR2 FQNEAQ (reference sequence). This CDR3 spans 15 amino acids. V shed 7 bases and J shed 1 base, with 13 bases lying between them. The CDR3 sequence is CASTPGQGNTGELFF. CDR3 in DNA: TGTGCCAGCACCCCCGGGCAGGGGAACACCGGGGAGCTGTTTTTT.